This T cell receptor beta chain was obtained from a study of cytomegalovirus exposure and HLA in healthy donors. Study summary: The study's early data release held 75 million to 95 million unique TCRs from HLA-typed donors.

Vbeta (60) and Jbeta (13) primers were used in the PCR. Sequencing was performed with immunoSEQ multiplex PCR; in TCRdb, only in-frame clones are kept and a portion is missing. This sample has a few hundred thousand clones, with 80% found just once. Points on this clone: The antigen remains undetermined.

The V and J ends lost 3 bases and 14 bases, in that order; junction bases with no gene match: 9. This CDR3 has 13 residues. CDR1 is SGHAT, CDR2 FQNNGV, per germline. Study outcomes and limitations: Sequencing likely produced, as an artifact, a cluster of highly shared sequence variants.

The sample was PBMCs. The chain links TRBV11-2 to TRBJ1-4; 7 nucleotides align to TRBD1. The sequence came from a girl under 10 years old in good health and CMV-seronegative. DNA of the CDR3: TGTGCCAGCAGCTTGGAACGACAGGGATGGCTGTTTTTT. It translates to CASSLERQGWLFF.